The 13 T cell receptor beta chains listed next were all sequenced from one sample in a study of patients and donors after allogeneic stem cell transplantation. TCRdb re-called the RT-PCR reads with MiXCR, one entry per CDR3 protein. The table shows hundreds of thousands of distinct CDR3 sequences, with roughly 13% occurring only once. Sequenced: blood, either unsorted or a sorted T cell fraction (not recorded which). These receptors were taken from a human donor who was either an allogeneic HSCT recipient or a stem cell or donor lymphocyte infusion donor (not recorded which). It is not recorded whose cells these are; they may come from a transplant donor.

The chain couples TRBV2 to TRBJ2-1, with a possible D match to TRBD1 (6 bases). Germline V gives CDR1 SNHLY, CDR2 FYNNEI. This CDR3 has 14 residues. V was clipped by 5 bases and J by 1 base, with 9 bases between them. The CDR3 nucleotides are TGTGCCAGCAGTCCGACAGGTTCCTACAATGAGCAGTTCTTC. Translating gives CASSPTGSYNEQFF.

Ten or more counts support this clonotype. This chain joins TRBV7-9 and TRBJ2-7; D might be TRBD2 (5 bases). The CDR3 runs to 15 residues. The V end lost 3 bases, the J end lost 3 bases, and 15 bases lay between the germline ends. The germline V gene has CDR1 SEHNR and CDR2 FQNEAQ (reference sequence). CDR3 loop: CASSFSGGRNYEQYF. DNA of the CDR3: TGTGCCAGCAGCTTCTCCGGAGGACGGAACTACGAGCAGTACTTC.

The V and J genes are TRBV25-1 and TRBJ2-1; 7 nucleotides agree with TRBD2. The germline CDR1 and CDR2 sequences are MGHDK and SYGVNS. There are 14 residues in the CDR3. The ends lost 7 bases at V and 3 bases at J; junction bases unmatched: 6. CDR3 region: CASKGGGVYNEQFF. The CDR3, as DNA: TGTGCCAGCAAGGGCGGGGGAGTCTACAATGAGCAGTTCTTC.

This clonotype was recorded at least ten times. The V gene is TRBV4-3, the J gene TRBJ2-7, with TRBD1 matching 8 bases. Germline CDR1 is LGHNA and CDR2 is YSLEER. The length of the CDR3 is 14 residues. J lost 2 bases, V lost 3 bases, and 3 bases had no gene match. CDR3 region: CASSHRTGPYEQYF. The CDR3 nucleotides read TGCGCCAGCAGCCATAGGACAGGGCCCTACGAGCAGTACTTC.

This clonotype occurred many times. The V gene is TRBV20-1, the J gene TRBJ2-1; TRBD1 matches 7 bases. Trimming removed 1 base from V and 4 bases from J; junction bases left unmatched: 4. CDR1 DFQATT and CDR2 SNEGSKA come from the germline V gene (reference sequence). This CDR3 contains 14 residues. CDR3 nucleotides: TGCAGTGCTAGAGGGCAGGGGGATTACAATGAGCAGTTCTTC. This gives the protein CSARGQGDYNEQFF.

This clonotype was seen repeatedly, ten times or more. The CDR3 DNA reads as TGCAGCGTTGAATGGGACAATGAGCAGTTCTTC. It yields the protein CSVEWDNEQFF. This rearrangement joins TRBV29-1 to TRBJ2-1, with D unresolved. Deletions cut 2 bases from V and 5 bases from J, with 4 bases between. The CDR3 has 11 amino acids. Germline values: CDR1 SQVTM, CDR2 ANQGSEA.

This chain links TRBV11-2 with TRBJ1-5; 7 bases are a match to TRBD1. The CDR3 length is 16 residues. The ends lost 5 bases at V and 6 bases at J; junction bases unmatched: 13. Germline assignment: CDR1 SGHAT and CDR2 FQNNGV. The CDR3 DNA reads TGTGCCAGCAGCAAGATGACAGGGCCTGGGGGTCAGCCCCAGCATTTT. As protein: CASSKMTGPGGQPQHF.

Ten or more counts support this clonotype. This chain uses TRBV13 with TRBJ1-3; D unclear. Germline-derived CDR1 and CDR2 are PRHDT and FYEKMQ (reference sequence). The CDR3 has 15 residues. Trimming removed 2 bases from V and 0 bases from J, with 8 bases in between. DNA of the CDR3: TGTGCCAGCAGCTTAACACGGACCTCTGGAAACACCATATATTTT. It encodes CASSLTRTSGNTIYF.

This clonotype was recorded at least ten times. V usage is TRBV24-1 and J usage is TRBJ1-1; TRBD1 might be the D (5 bases). This CDR3 has 15 amino acids. With 8 bases removed from V and 0 bases from J, the gap between germline ends came to 15 bases. CDR1 KGHDR and CDR2 SFDVKD come from the germline V gene. The CDR3 region has the DNA TGTGCCACCAAGGACGGGGGGTCCATGAACACTGAAGCTTTCTTT. Protein: CATKDGGSMNTEAFF.

This clonotype was counted at least ten times. The rearrangement uses TRBV6-1 and TRBJ1-2; TRBD1 aligns across 8 bases. CDR1 and CDR2 (germline): MNHNS, SASEGT. V was clipped by 5 bases and J by 7 bases; unmatched bases: 9. The CDR3 has 14 amino acids. CDR3 in amino acids: CASSPRTGSVGYTF. CDR3 nucleotide sequence: TGTGCCAGCAGTCCCCGGACAGGGTCGGTTGGCTACACCTTC.

This clonotype was observed a few times. The chain employs TRBV7-9 and TRBJ2-5; D not resolved. The V gene's germline CDR1 is SEHNR and CDR2 FQNEAQ (reference sequence). The CDR3 is 15 residues long. V gave up 5 bases and J gave up 1 base, with 14 bases separating them. The CDR3 DNA follows: TGTGCCAGCAGCCTAAACAGTGAAAGCCAAGAGACCCAGTACTTC. It translates to CASSLNSESQETQYF.

This clonotype has just a few counts. This chain joins TRBV20-1 and TRBJ2-7; no reliable D call. Trimming pared 2 bases from V and 0 bases from J, leaving 2 bases between. The CDR3 sequence is 11 residues long. From germline, CDR1 is DFQATT and CDR2 SNEGSKA (reference sequence). CDR3 nucleotides: TGCAGTGCTAGACCCTCCTACGAGCAGTACTTC. Its protein product is CSARPSYEQYF.

The chain is built from TRBV3-1 and TRBJ2-1; 9 bases line up with TRBD2. V lost 1 base to trimming and J lost 6 bases; unmatched junction nucleotides: 4. The length of the CDR3 is 15 residues. Germline CDR1 reads LGHDT; CDR2 reads YNNKEL (reference sequence). CDR3 DNA sequence: TGTGCCAGCAGCCAAGTAGCGGGAGTGGTCAATGAGCAGTTCTTC. Translation: CASSQVAGVVNEQFF.